The clone carrying this TCR beta chain was recorded at least ten times. Its target is not known. This CDR3 region has 15 residues. Germline-derived CDR1 and CDR2 are WNHNN and SYGVQD (reference sequence). Deletions cut 3 bases from V and 1 base from J, with 12 bases between. cDNA molecules carried unique molecular identifiers, and template switching added a universal primer site. TCRdb independently ran MiXCR on the 5' RACE reads; one entry per CDR3 protein. Of 640,000 or so distinct CDR3 sequences listed, 6% to 6.5% are singletons. The sample belongs to a study of identical twins. All of the donors were Caucasians in good health. General study points: Twins shared out-of-frame alpha sequences with excess low generation probability.

J is TRBJ2-5 and V is TRBV10-1, with D tentatively TRBD1 (5 bases). Sample: naive T cells sorted from blood. This clonotype was obtained from a man aged 18 to 29 in good health. For the CDR3, the DNA is TGCGCCAGCAGTGAATCGACAGAGACCCAAGAGACCCAGTACTTC. Translated: CASSESTETQETQYF.